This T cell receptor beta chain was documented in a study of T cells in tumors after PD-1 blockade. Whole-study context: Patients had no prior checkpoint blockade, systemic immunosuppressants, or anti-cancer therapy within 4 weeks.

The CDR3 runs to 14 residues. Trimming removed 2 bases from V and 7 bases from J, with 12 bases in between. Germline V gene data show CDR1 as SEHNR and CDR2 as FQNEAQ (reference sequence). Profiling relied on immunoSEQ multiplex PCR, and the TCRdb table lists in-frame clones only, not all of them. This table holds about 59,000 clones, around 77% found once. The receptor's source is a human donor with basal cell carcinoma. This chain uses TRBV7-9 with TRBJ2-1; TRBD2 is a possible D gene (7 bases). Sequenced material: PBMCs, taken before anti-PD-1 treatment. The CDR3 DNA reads TGTGCCAGCAGCTTATCGGGGGGCTGGAATGAGCAGTTCTTC. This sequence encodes CASSLSGGWNEQFF.